This T cell receptor (beta chain) comes out of a study of CD8 T cells in ankylosing spondylitis. With V trimmed by 5 bases and J by 9 bases, 4 bases remained unmatched. CDR1 and CDR2 (germline): SGHTA, FQGNSA. The CDR3 sequence is 13 residues long. This clonotype was counted only a few times. Its specificity is unknown. Study results and caveats: What seemed typical of ankylosing spondylitis blood was a TCR beta motif built from several highly homologous variants. Clones tied to disease were said to be significantly enriched in matched ankylosing spondylitis synovial fluid.

Making the TCR beta libraries involved quantitative 5'-RACE with molecular barcodes. In TCRdb, the 5' RACE reads were re-called with MiXCR into one record per CDR3 protein. The data hold a few hundred thousand distinct CDR3 sequences, with under 25% observed a single time. What was sequenced was blood, either unsorted or a sorted T cell fraction (not recorded which). The source of this sequence is a male donor with ankylosing spondylitis. The rearrangement uses TRBV7-2 and TRBJ2-1; 10 bases align to TRBD1. The CDR3 spells CASSPRDRGEQFF. The CDR3 region has the DNA TGTGCCAGCAGCCCCCGGGACAGGGGTGAGCAGTTCTTC. Variable domain in full (rest from reference TRBV7-2 and TRBJ2-1): GAGVSQSPSNKVTEKGKDVELRCDPISGHTALYWYRQSLGQGLEFLIYFQGNSAPDKSGLPSDRFSAERTGGSVSTLTIQRTQQEDSAVYLCASSPRDRGEQFFGPGTRLTVL.